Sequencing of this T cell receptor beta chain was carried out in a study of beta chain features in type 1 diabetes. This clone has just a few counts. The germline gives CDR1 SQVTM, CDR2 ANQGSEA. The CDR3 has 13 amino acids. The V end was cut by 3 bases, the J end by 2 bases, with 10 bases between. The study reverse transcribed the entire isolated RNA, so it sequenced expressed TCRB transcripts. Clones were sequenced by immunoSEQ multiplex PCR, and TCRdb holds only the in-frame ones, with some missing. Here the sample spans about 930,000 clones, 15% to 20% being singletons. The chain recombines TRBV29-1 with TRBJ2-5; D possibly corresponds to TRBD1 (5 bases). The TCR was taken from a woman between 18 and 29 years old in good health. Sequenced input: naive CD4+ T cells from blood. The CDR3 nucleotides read TGCAGCGTTGAGGAGACAGAACAAGAGACCCAGTACTTC. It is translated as CSVEETEQETQYF.